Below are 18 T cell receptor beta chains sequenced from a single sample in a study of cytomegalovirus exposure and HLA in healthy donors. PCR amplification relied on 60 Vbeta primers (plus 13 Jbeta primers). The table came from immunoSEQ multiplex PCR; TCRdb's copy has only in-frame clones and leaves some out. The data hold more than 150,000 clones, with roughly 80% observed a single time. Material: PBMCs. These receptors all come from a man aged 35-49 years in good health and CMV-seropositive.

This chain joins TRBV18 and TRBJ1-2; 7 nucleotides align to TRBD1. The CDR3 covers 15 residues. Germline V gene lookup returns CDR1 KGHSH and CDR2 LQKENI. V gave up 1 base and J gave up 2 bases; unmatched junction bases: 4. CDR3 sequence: CASSPLGTENYGYTF. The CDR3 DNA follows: TGTGCCAGCTCACCACTCGGGACAGAGAACTATGGCTACACCTTC. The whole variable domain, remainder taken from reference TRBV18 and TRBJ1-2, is NAGVMQNPRHLVRRRGQEARLRCSPMKGHSHVYWYRQLPEEGLKFMVYLQKENIIDESGMPKERFSAEFPKEGPSILRIQQVVRGDSAAYFCASSPLGTENYGYTFGSGTRLTVV.

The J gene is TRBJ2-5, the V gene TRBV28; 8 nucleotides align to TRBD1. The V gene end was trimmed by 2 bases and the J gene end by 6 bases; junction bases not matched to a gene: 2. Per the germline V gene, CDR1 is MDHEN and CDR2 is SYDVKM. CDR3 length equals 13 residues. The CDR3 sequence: CASSLNRGKTQYF. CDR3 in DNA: TGTGCCAGCAGTTTAAACAGGGGGAAGACCCAGTACTTC. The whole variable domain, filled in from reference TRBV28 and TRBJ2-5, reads DVKVTQSSRYLVKRTGEKVFLECVQDMDHENMFWYRQDPGLGLRLIYFSYDVKMKEKGDIPEGYSVSREKKERFSLILESASTNQTSMYLCASSLNRGKTQYFGPGTRLLVL.

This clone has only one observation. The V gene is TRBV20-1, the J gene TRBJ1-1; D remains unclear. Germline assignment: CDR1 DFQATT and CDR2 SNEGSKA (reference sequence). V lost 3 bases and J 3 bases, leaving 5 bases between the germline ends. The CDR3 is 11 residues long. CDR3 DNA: TGCAGTGCTAGTTCCTACACTGAAGCTTTCTTT. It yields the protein CSASSYTEAFF.

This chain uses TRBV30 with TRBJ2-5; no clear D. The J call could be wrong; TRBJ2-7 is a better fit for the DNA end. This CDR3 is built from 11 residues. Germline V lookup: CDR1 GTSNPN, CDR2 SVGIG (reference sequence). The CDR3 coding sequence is TGTGCCTGGAGAGATACCTACGAGCAGTACTTC. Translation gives CAWRDTYEQYF.

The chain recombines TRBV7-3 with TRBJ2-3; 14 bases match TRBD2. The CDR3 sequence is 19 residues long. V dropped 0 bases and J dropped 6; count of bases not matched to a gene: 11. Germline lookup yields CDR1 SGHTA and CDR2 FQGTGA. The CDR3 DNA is TGTGCCAGCAGCTTAACTACCGGGACTAGCGGGGGTAGGGCGGATACGCAGTATTTT. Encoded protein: CASSLTTGTSGGRADTQYF.

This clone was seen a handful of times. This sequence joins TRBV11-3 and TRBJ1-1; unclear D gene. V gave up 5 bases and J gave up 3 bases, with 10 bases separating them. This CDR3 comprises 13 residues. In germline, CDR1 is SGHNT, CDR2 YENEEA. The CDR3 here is CASSAGVDTEAFF. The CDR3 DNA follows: TGTGCCAGCAGCGCCGGGGTGGACACTGAAGCTTTCTTT.

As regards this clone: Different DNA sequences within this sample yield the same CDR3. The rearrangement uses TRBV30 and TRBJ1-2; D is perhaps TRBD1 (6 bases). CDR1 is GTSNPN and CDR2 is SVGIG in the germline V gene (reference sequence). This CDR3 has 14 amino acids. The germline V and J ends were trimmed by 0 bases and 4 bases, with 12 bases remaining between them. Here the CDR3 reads CAWSVGGQSYGYTF. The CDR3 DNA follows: TGTGCCTGGAGTGTGGGGGGGCAGTCCTATGGCTACACCTTC.

CDR3 coding DNA: TGTGCCAGCAGCCCAGAAGGGACTCCGTACGGCGGCACCGGGGAGCTGTTTTTT. It is translated as CASSPEGTPYGGTGELFF. V is TRBV11-1 and J is TRBJ2-2, with D perhaps matching TRBD2 (6 bases). V lost 5 bases to trimming and J lost 4 bases, with 23 bases between them. This CDR3 comprises 18 residues. Germline CDR1 reads SGHAT; CDR2 reads FQDESV (reference sequence).

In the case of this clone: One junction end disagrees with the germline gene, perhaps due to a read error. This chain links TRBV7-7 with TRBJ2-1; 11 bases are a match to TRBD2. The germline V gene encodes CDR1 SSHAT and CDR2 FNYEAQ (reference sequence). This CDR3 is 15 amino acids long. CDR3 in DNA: TGTGCTAGCAGCTTCGTAGCGGGGGGGCCCGGTGAGCAGTTCTTC. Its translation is CASSFVAGGPGEQFF. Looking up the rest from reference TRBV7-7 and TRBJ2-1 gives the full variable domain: GAGVSQSPRYKVTKRGQDVTLRCDPISSHATLYWYQQALGQGPEFLTYFNYEAQPDKSGLPSDRFSAERPEGSISTLTIQRTEQRDSAMYRCASSFVAGGPGEQFFGPGTRLTVL.

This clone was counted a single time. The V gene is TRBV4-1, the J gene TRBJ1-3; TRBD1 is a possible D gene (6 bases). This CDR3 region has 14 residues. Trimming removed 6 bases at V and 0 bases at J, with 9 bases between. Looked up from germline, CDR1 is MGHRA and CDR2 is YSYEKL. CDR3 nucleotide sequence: TGCGCCAGCAGTGACAGGTTCTCTGGAAACACCATATATTTT. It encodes CASSDRFSGNTIYF.

CDR3 DNA sequence: TGTGCCAGCAGTCAAACACAGGGCGGTCGGGATGAGCAGTTCTTC. Protein: CASSQTQGGRDEQFF. The chain is built from TRBV6-4 and TRBJ2-1; possibly TRBD1 for D (6 bases). V gave up 5 bases and J gave up 8 bases, with 19 bases separating them. This CDR3 contains 15 residues. Germline V CDR1 and CDR2: MRHNA, SNTAGT.

The CDR3 here is CASSYRLAGGLVMDTQYF. The DNA of the CDR3 is TGTGCCAGCAGCTACCGACTAGCGGGGGGGCTTGTAATGGATACGCAGTATTTT. This rearrangement joins TRBV12-1 to TRBJ2-3; TRBD2, as called in the table, went unchecked against the DNA. TRBV12-1 has pseudogene status. The CDR3 runs to 18 residues.

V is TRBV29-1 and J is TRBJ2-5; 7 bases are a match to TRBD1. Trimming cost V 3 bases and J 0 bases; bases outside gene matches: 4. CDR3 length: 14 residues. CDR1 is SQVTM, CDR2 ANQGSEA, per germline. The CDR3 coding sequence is TGCAGCGTTGACCTAACAGGGGACCAAGAGACCCAGTACTTC. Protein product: CSVDLTGDQETQYF.

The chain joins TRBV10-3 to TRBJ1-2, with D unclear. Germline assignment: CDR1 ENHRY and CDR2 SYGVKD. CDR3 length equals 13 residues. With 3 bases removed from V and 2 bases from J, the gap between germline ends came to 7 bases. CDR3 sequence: CAISDQQNYGYTF. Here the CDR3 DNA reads TGTGCCATCAGTGATCAACAGAACTATGGCTACACCTTC.

The CDR3 reads CASSAAGTGQETQYF. The CDR3 bases are TGTGCCAGTAGTGCAGCCGGGACAGGGCAGGAGACCCAGTACTTC. V usage is TRBV19 and J usage is TRBJ2-5, with 9 bases lining up with TRBD1. Germline CDR1 is LNHDA and CDR2 is SQIVND (reference sequence). The CDR3 extends over 15 amino acids. V lost 5 bases, J lost 5 bases, and 9 bases stayed unmatched.

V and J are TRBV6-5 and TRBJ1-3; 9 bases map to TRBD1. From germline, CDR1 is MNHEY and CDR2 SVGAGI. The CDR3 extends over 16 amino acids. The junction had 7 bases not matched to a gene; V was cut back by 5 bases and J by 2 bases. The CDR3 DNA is TGTGCCAGCAGTAACTTACAGGGGGCTGCTGGAAACACCATATATTTT. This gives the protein CASSNLQGAAGNTIYF.

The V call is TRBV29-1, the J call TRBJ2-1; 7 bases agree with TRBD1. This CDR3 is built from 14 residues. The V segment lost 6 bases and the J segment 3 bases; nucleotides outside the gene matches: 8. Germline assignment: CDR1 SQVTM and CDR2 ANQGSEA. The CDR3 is CSVSGQALYNEQFF. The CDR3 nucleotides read TGCAGCGTATCCGGACAGGCGCTCTACAATGAGCAGTTCTTC.

The CDR3 DNA sequence: TGCGCCAGCAGCTATGGGGGGGGCTTGACCTACGAGCAGTACTTC. Encoded protein: CASSYGGGLTYEQYF. V gene TRBV5-1 combines with J gene TRBJ2-7; D perhaps matches TRBD2 (7 bases). This CDR3 contains 15 residues. V lost 3 bases, J lost 2 bases, and 15 bases lay in between. Looked up from germline, CDR1 is SGHRS and CDR2 is YFSETQ.